This T cell receptor beta chain derives from a study of cytomegalovirus exposure and HLA in healthy donors. Study outcomes and limitations: Later work showed greater clonal expansion in HLA-associated TCR beta chains than in equally common others. A prior analysis recorded that most TCR beta V segments were productive about 87% or about 30% of the time. Associated with cytomegalovirus, according to the listing, were 164 TCR beta chains.

Notes on this clone: The antigen remains unidentified.

This CDR3 contains 18 residues. Germline assignment: CDR1 ENHRY and CDR2 SYGVKD. J gave up 5 bases and V 0 bases, and 12 bases lay outside the gene matches. Use of 60 Vbeta and 13 Jbeta primers characterized the PCR. Profiling relied on immunoSEQ multiplex PCR, and the TCRdb table lists in-frame clones only, not all of them. The sample consists of some 180,000 clones, approximately 80% of them appearing once. The sequenced sample was PBMCs. This sequence joins TRBV10-3 and TRBJ2-3, with 9 positions matching TRBD2. This sequence originates from a man between 18 and 35 years old in good health and CMV-seronegative. This CDR3 reads CAISESGGSGGLIDTQYF. CDR3 coding DNA: TGTGCCATCAGTGAGTCCGGGGGTAGCGGGGGCCTCATAGATACGCAGTATTTT.